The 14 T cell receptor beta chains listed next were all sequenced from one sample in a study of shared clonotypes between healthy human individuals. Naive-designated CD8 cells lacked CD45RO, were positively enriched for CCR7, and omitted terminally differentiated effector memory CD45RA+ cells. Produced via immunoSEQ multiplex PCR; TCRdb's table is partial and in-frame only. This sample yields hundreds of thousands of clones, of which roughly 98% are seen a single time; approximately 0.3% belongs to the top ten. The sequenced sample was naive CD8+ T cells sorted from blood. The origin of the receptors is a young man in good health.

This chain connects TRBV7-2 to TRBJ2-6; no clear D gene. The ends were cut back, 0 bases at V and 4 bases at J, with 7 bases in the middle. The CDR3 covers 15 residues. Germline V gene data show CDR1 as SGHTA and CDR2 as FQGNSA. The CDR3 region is CASSLAVGGANVLTF. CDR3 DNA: TGTGCCAGCAGCTTAGCGGTAGGCGGGGCCAACGTCCTGACTTTC. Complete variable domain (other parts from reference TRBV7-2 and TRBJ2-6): GAGVSQSPSNKVTEKGKDVELRCDPISGHTALYWYRQSLGQGLEFLIYFQGNSAPDKSGLPSDRFSAERTGGSVSTLTIQRTQQEDSAVYLCASSLAVGGANVLTFGAGSRLTVL.

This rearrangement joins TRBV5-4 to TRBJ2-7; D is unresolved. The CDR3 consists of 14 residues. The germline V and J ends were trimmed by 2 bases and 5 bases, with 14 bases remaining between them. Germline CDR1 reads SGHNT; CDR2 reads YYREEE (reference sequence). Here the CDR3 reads CASSLSWGRNEQYF. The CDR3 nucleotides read TGTGCCAGCAGCTTAAGTTGGGGAAGAAACGAGCAGTACTTC.

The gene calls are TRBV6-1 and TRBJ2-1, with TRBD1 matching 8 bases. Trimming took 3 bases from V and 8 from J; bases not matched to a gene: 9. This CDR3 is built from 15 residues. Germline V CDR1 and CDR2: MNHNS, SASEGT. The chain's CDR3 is CASSDSRTGFDEQFF. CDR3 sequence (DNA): TGTGCCAGCAGTGACTCCAGGACAGGGTTCGATGAGCAGTTCTTC.

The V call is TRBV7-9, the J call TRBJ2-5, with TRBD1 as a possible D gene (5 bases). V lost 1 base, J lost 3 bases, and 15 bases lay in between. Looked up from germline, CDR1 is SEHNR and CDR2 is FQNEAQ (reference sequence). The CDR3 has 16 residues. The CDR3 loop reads CASSLVPWGSEETQYF. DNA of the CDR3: TGTGCCAGCAGCTTAGTTCCGTGGGGCAGCGAAGAGACCCAGTACTTC.

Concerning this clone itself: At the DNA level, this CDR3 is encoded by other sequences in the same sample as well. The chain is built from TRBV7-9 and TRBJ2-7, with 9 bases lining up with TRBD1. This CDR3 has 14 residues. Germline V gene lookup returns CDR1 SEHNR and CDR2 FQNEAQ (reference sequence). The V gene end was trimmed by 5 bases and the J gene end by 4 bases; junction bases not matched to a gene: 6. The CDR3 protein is CASSPTGGLYEQYF. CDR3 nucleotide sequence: TGTGCCAGCAGCCCGACAGGGGGTTTATACGAGCAGTACTTC.

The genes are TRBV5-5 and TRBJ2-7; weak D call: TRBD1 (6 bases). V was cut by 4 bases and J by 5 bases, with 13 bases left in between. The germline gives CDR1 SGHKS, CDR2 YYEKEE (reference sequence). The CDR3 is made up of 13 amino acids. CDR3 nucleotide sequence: TGTGCCAGCAGCGAAAACAGGGCTCACGAGCAGTACTTC. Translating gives CASSENRAHEQYF.

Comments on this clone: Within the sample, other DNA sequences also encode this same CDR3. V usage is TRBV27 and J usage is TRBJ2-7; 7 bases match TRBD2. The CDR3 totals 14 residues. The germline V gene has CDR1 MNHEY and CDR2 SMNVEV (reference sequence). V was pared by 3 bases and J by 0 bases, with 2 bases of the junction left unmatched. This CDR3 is CASSFGGSSYEQYF. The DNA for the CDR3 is TGTGCCAGCAGTTTCGGGGGGAGCTCCTACGAGCAGTACTTC.

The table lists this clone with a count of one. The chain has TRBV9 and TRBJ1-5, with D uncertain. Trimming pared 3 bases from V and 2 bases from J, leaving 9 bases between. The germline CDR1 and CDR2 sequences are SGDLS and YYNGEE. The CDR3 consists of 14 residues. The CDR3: CASSGVGGNQPQHF. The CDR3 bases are TGTGCCAGCAGCGGGGTGGGCGGCAATCAGCCCCAGCATTTT. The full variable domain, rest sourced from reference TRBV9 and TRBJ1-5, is DSGVTQTPKHLITATGQRVTLRCSPRSGDLSVYWYQQSLDQGLQFLIQYYNGEERAKGNILERFSAQQFPDLHSELNLSSLELGDSALYFCASSGVGGNQPQHFGDGTRLSIL.

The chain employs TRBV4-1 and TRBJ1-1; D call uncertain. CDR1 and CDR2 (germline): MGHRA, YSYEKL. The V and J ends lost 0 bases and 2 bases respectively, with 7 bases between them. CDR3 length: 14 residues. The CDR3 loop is CASSQERKNTEAFF. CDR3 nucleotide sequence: TGCGCCAGCAGCCAAGAAAGGAAAAACACTGAAGCTTTCTTT.

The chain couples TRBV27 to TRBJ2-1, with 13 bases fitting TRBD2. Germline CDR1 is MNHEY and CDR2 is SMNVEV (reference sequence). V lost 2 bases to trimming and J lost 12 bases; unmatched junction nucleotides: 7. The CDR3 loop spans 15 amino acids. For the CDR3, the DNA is TGTGCCAGCAGTTTAGGGACTAGCGGGACGAAGGCGCAGTTCTTC. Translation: CASSLGTSGTKAQFF.

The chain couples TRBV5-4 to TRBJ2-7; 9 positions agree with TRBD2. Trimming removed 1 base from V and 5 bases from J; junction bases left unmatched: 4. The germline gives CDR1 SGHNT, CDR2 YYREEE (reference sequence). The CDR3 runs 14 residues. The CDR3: CASSLKGLADEQYF. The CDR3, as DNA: TGTGCCAGCAGCTTGAAGGGACTAGCTGACGAGCAGTACTTC.

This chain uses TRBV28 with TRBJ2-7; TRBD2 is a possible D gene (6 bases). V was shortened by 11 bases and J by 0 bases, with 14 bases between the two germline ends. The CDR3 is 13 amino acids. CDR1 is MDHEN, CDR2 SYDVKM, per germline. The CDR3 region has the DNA TGTGCCTCACTTAGCGGAAGCTCCTACGAGCAGTACTTC. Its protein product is CASLSGSSYEQYF.

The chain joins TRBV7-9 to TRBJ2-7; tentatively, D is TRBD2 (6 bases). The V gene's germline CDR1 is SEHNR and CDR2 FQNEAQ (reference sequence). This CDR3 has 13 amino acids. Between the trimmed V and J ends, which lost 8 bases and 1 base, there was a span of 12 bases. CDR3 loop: CASGGTESYEQYF. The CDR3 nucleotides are TGTGCCAGCGGCGGGACGGAGTCCTACGAGCAGTACTTC.

The CDR3: CASSNPGLSEQYF. CDR3 DNA sequence: TGTGCCAGCAGCAACCCGGGTCTTTCCGAGCAGTACTTC. The V gene is TRBV6-6, the J gene TRBJ2-7; D not resolved. Between the trimmed V and J ends, which lost 6 bases and 6 bases, there was a span of 15 bases. Germline lookup yields CDR1 MNHNY and CDR2 SVGAGI (reference sequence). CDR3 size: 13 residues.